This TCR beta chain appears in the sequencing data of a study of blood T cell repertoires in COVID-19. The CDR3 length is 15 residues. TCRdb keeps only in-frame clones here, not all; method: immunoSEQ multiplex PCR. The sample carries some 100,000 clones, roughly 90% recorded once. The rearrangement uses TRBV21-1 and TRBJ1-1. TRBV21-1 corresponds to a pseudogene. Specimen: peripheral blood. The source is a man in his fifties or sixties with acute or convalescent COVID-19. CDR3 sequence reads: CASSKLPGLNTEAFF. As DNA, the CDR3 is TGTGCCAGCAGCAAGCTTCCGGGTTTGAACACTGAAGCTTTCTTT.